This T cell receptor (beta chain) was profiled in a study of CD8 T cells in Susac syndrome. General study points: A relatively small number of individuals underwent TCR sequencing and HLA analysis.

When the RNA was reverse transcribed, random hexamers were used with an input of roughly 0.45 to 1 ug. It was immunoSEQ multiplex PCR that amplified TCR beta CDR3 across 54 Vbeta and 13 Jbeta. TCRdb reprocessed the immunoSEQ multiplex PCR reads with MiXCR, giving one entry per CDR3 protein. This sample has more than 90,000 distinct CDR3 sequences, with approximately 93% found just once. Blood CD8+ and CD4+ T cells underwent high-throughput TCR beta sequencing. Negative isolation yielded CD4+ and CD8+ T cells, and FACS enriched TEMRA cells. Concerning this clonotype: Its target is not known.

This sequence was found in a human donor with multiple sclerosis. The sequenced sample consisted of CD4+ T cells from PBMCs.

CDR3 residues: CASSQGGTSGGKFF. DNA for the CDR3: TGTGCCAGCAGCCAAGGGGGGACTAGCGGGGGAAAGTTCTTC. This chain connects TRBV3-1 to TRBJ2-1, with 14 nucleotides matching TRBD2. V shed 1 base, J shed 14 bases, and the junction held 4 bases outside the gene matches. This CDR3 has 14 residues. The germline V gene encodes CDR1 LGHDT and CDR2 YNNKEL (reference sequence).